These 14 T cell receptor beta chains originate from one sample sequenced in a study of blood T cell repertoires in COVID-19. Assay used: immunoSEQ multiplex PCR; TCRdb lists only in-frame clones, some missing. This table holds 250,000 to 300,000 clones, around nine tenths found once. The sequencing input was peripheral blood. The source of these receptors is a woman aged 70-85 years with COVID-19, enrolled during active disease.

This rearrangement joins TRBV9 to TRBJ1-2, with TRBD1 as a possible D gene (5 bases). From germline, CDR1 is SGDLS and CDR2 YYNGEE. V was pared by 0 bases and J by 2 bases, with 5 bases between. This CDR3 has 13 amino acids. CDR3 bases: TGTGCCAGCAGCGTAGCAGGGAACTATGGCTACACCTTC. The encoded protein is CASSVAGNYGYTF.

This sequence joins TRBV7-2 and TRBJ1-2; TRBD1 is a possible D gene (6 bases). The CDR3 length is 13 residues. Deletions cut 0 bases from V and 8 bases from J, with 10 bases between. Germline CDR1 and CDR2: SGHTA and FQGNSA. DNA for the CDR3: TGTGCCAGCAGCTTAGCCCACGACAGGGGCTACACCTTC. This sequence encodes CASSLAHDRGYTF.

This sequence joins TRBV2 and TRBJ2-6; 7 bases fit TRBD1. J lost 0 bases, V lost 1 base, and 0 bases had no gene match. This CDR3 contains 16 residues. Germline V gene lookup returns CDR1 SNHLY and CDR2 FYNNEI. The DNA of the CDR3 is TGTGCCAGCAGTGAAGACAGGGGCTCTGGGGCCAACGTCCTGACTTTC. It yields the protein CASSEDRGSGANVLTF.

The chain carries TRBV6-6 and TRBJ2-1; 15 bases map to TRBD2. Per the germline V gene, CDR1 is MNHNY and CDR2 is SVGAGI (reference sequence). V was clipped by 7 bases and J by 3 bases; unmatched bases: 4. The CDR3 extends over 16 amino acids. CDR3 protein: CASTGTSGRYYNEQFF. CDR3 nucleotides: TGTGCCAGCACCGGGACTAGCGGGAGGTACTACAATGAGCAGTTCTTC.

V is TRBV5-4 and J is TRBJ2-1; TRBD2 matches at 13 bases. Germline V gene lookup returns CDR1 SGHNT and CDR2 YYREEE (reference sequence). With 0 bases clipped from V and 5 bases from J, the junction kept 2 bases outside the gene matches. The CDR3 has 16 amino acids. CDR3 protein: CASSLVGLAGNNEQFF. Written as DNA, the CDR3 is TGTGCCAGCAGCTTGGTGGGACTAGCGGGGAACAATGAGCAGTTCTTC.

The chain combines TRBV30 with TRBJ1-2; 9 bases map to TRBD1. Germline-derived CDR1 and CDR2 are GTSNPN and SVGIG (reference sequence). The CDR3 is 13 residues long. Trimming at V came to 0 bases and at J to 8 bases, leaving 4 bases not matched to a gene. CDR3 nucleotides: TGTGCCTGGAGTGTACAGGGGGCGGCCGGCTACACCTTC. The encoded protein is CAWSVQGAAGYTF.

The chain recombines TRBV5-5 with TRBJ1-6; perhaps TRBD1 as D (5 bases). V lost 0 bases and J lost 9, with 16 bases in between. CDR3 length: 16 amino acids. Germline lookup yields CDR1 SGHKS and CDR2 YYEKEE (reference sequence). The chain's CDR3 is CASSLGQGIISSPLHF. For the CDR3, the DNA is TGTGCCAGCAGCTTGGGGCAGGGTATAATTAGTTCACCCCTCCACTTT.

The chain carries TRBV7-3 and TRBJ2-1; 7 bases are a match to TRBD1. This CDR3 region has 15 residues. Unmatched junction bases numbered 5, after V lost 5 bases and J lost 1 base. Germline V lookup: CDR1 SGHTA, CDR2 FQGTGA. CDR3 sequence reads: CASSTPQGSYNEQFF. DNA of the CDR3: TGTGCCAGCAGCACCCCACAGGGGTCCTACAATGAGCAGTTCTTC.

This chain joins TRBV6-5 and TRBJ1-2; weak D call: TRBD1 (6 bases). Looked up from germline, CDR1 is MNHEY and CDR2 is SVGAGI. This CDR3 spans 14 amino acids. V was trimmed by 7 bases and J by 2 bases, leaving 14 bases between them. The CDR3 coding sequence is TGTGCCAGCATTCCCTCCCAGGGGAACTATGGCTACACCTTC. It is translated as CASIPSQGNYGYTF.

The J gene is TRBJ1-5, the V gene TRBV4-1; 11 bases agree with TRBD1. Germline trimming cut 4 bases from V and 4 bases from J; bases unmatched to any gene: 3. This CDR3 region has 15 residues. Germline assignment: CDR1 MGHRA and CDR2 YSYEKL. The CDR3 protein is CASSPGQGVNQPQHF. CDR3 DNA sequence: TGCGCCAGCAGCCCGGGACAGGGGGTGAATCAGCCCCAGCATTTT.

This sequence joins TRBV7-8 and TRBJ1-1, with D perhaps matching TRBD1 (6 bases). V was clipped by 1 base and J by 1 base, with 13 bases between them. Germline CDR1 is SGHVS and CDR2 is FQNEAQ. The CDR3 consists of 16 residues. The CDR3 region is CASSLGTQGKNTEAFF. The CDR3 DNA reads as TGTGCCAGCAGCTTAGGAACACAGGGAAAGAACACTGAAGCTTTCTTT. Looking up the rest from reference TRBV7-8 and TRBJ1-1 gives the full variable domain: GAGVSQSPRYKVAKRGQDVALRCDPISGHVSLFWYQQALGQGPEFLTYFQNEAQLDKSGLPSDRFFAERPEGSVSTLKIQRTQQEDSAVYLCASSLGTQGKNTEAFFGQGTRLTVV.

The chain combines TRBV5-4 with TRBJ2-7; tentative D call: TRBD2 (6 bases). The germline V gene encodes CDR1 SGHNT and CDR2 YYREEE (reference sequence). The CDR3 has 15 residues. With 0 bases removed from V and 2 bases from J, the gap between germline ends came to 12 bases. The CDR3 DNA is TGTGCCAGCAGCTTGGCCCCTAGCGTGCCCTACGAGCAGTACTTC. Residues: CASSLAPSVPYEQYF.

The chain joins TRBV5-1 to TRBJ2-1; D not certain. Trimming removed 3 bases from V and 4 bases from J, with 20 bases in between. Germline CDR1 is SGHRS and CDR2 is YFSETQ. This CDR3 contains 17 residues. The CDR3 DNA follows: TGCGCCAGCAGCTCAACGCCTTTAGGAGCCTCTTACAATGAGCAGTTCTTC. It specifies CASSSTPLGASYNEQFF.

V and J are TRBV5-4 and TRBJ2-3; no clear D gene. This CDR3 has 15 amino acids. Germline CDR1 reads SGHNT; CDR2 reads YYREEE (reference sequence). Trimming took 3 bases from V and 0 from J, leaving 11 bases between them. DNA of the CDR3: TGTGCCAGCAGCTCCCTATTGATTAGCACAGATACGCAGTATTTT. The encoded protein is CASSSLLISTDTQYF.